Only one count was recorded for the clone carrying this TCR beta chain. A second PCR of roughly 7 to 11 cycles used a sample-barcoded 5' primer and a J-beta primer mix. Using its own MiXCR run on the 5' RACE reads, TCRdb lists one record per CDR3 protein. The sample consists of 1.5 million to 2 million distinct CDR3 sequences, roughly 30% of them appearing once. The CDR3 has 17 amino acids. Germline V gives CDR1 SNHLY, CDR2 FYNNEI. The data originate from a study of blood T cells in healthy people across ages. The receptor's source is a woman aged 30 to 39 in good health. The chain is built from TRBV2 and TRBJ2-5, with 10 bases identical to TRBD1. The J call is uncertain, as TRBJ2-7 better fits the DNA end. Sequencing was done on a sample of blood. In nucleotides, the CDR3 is TGTGCCAGCAGTTTACCGTCCCCGAGACAGGGGGCCGACGAGCAGTACTTC. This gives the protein CASSLPSPRQGADEQYF.